The source of this TCR beta chain is a study of spatial heterogeneity in lung cancer. Study overall: In tumor regions, TCR transcript counts tracked strongly with a T cell module score from matched bulk RNA-seq.

On this clonotype: What it binds is unknown. One end of the junction does not line up with germline, which may come from a read error. This beta chain was picked up by a library intended for alpha chains and is off target, so its count carries little meaning.

Time point here: sample taken at primary tumor resection. Tumor, nontumor lung or frozen PBMC supplied whole RNA, sequenced without sorting. The CDR3 sequence is 12 residues long. CDR1 and CDR2 from the germline V gene are MDHEN and SYDVKM. The library protocol tagged each TCR cDNA with a unique molecular identifier. One entry per CDR3 protein, called by TCRdb with MiXCR from the 5' RACE reads. The table has some 5,500 distinct CDR3 sequences, roughly 15% seen once. Overall study results and limits: For expanded intratumoral alpha and beta TCRs, counts tracked tumor mutation counts.

The sequenced sample was lung tumor tissue, obtained at surgery. The receptor's source is a male donor with early-stage non-small cell lung cancer. The chain couples TRBV28 to TRBJ2-3, with D unclear. The CDR3 bases are TGTGTCAGCAGTTTAGTGGGTAGTACGCAGTATTTT. Amino acid sequence: CVSSLVGSTQYF. Complete variable domain (other parts from reference TRBV28 and TRBJ2-3): DVKVTQSSRYLVKRTGEKVFLECVQDMDHENMFWYRQDPGLGLRLIYFSYDVKMKEKGDIPEGYSVSREKKERFSLILESASTNQTSMYLCVSSLVGSTQYFGPGTRLTVL.